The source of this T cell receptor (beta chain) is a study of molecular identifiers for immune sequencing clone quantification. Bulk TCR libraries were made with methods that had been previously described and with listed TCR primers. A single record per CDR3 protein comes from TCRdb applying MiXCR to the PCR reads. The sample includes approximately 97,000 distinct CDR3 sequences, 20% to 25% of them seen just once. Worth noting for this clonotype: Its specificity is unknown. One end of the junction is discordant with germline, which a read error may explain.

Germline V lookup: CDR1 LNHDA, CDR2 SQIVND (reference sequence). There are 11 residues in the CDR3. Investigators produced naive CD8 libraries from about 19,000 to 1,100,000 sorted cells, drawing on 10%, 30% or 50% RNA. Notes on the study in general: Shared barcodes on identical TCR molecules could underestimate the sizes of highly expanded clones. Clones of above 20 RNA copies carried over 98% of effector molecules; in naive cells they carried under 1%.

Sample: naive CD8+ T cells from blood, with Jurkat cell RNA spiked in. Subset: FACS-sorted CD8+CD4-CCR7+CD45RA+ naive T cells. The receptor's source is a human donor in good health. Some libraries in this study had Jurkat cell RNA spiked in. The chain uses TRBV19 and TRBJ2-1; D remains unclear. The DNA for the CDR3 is TGTGCCAGTAGGTTTGGCGGAGAGCAGTCCTTC. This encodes CASRFGGEQSF.